This T cell receptor beta chain was identified in a study of technical replicates of blood from a few donors. Looked up from germline, CDR1 is SGHVS and CDR2 is FQNEAQ. The CDR3 is 17 residues long. Trimming took 5 bases from V and 2 from J; bases not matched to a gene: 10. Libraries were prepared by immunoSEQ multiplex PCR; TCRdb keeps only in-frame clonotypes and omits some of them. Of approximately 73,000 clones in the sample, approximately 93% are singletons; the top ten hold around 0.38%. This receptor was identified in a human donor in good health. Sequenced sample: T cells isolated from PBMCs. V gene TRBV7-8 combines with J gene TRBJ2-1, with TRBD2 matching 9 bases. The CDR3 here is CASSPIGGRATYNEQFF. In nucleotides, the CDR3 is TGTGCCAGCAGCCCGATCGGCGGGAGGGCTACCTACAATGAGCAGTTCTTC.